This TCR beta chain was found in a study of cytomegalovirus exposure and HLA in healthy donors. Study-level results: In an earlier analysis, in approximately 570 donors, most V segments appeared productive either ~87% or ~30% of the time. The likely explanation for a cluster of highly shared sequence variants was sequencing artifact. Presence/absence comparisons presumed near-even sequencing depth among donors.

The PCR was carried out with 60 Vbeta primers and 13 Jbeta primers. Profiling relied on immunoSEQ multiplex PCR, and the TCRdb table lists in-frame clones only, not all of them. Altogether 160,000 or so clones are present, 78% being singletons, with the ten largest covering 7%. CDR3 size: 17 residues. The V end was cut by 3 bases, the J end by 0 bases, with 15 bases between. CDR1 and CDR2 from the germline V gene are LNHDA and SQIVND (reference sequence). As to this clone: The target antigen is unknown.

Likely unrecorded immune exposures existed in these nominally healthy donors. The receptor's source is a woman in her thirties or forties in good health and CMV-seropositive. The chain has TRBV19 and TRBJ2-1; unclear D gene. Sequenced input: PBMCs. The CDR3 DNA is TGTGCCAGTAGTATTACACATACGAGGAGCTCCTACAATGAGCAGTTCTTC. Its protein product is CASSITHTRSSYNEQFF.